These 27 T cell receptor beta chains share one sample of origin, sequenced in a study of blood T cell repertoires in COVID-19 (dated by TCRdb to the early 2020s). The library was obtained by the immunoSEQ multiplex PCR assay. In its TCRdb copy, this immuneACCESS table keeps in-frame sequences only and misses some clones. Where compared with another copy, unresolved V genes explain less than half of these, and the others have no known cause. The sample data list some 140,000 clones, and approximately 80% of these were observed just once. The ten biggest clones cover 8% to 9.5% of the sample. Input material: peripheral blood. The receptors originated from a woman aged 60-75 years with active or convalescent COVID-19.

The chain carries TRBV6-2 or TRBV6-3 and TRBJ2-7; D call uncertain. The CDR3 spans 11 residues. V gave up 4 bases and J gave up 6 bases, with 7 bases separating them. From germline, CDR1 is MNHEY and CDR2 SVGEGT. DNA for the CDR3: TGTGCCAGCAGTTCTGTCCGCGAGCAGTACTTC. It translates to CASSSVREQYF.

This clone was detected only a few times. The CDR3 region is CASSRDRSPLHF. Written as DNA, the CDR3 is TGTGCCAGTAGTCGGGACAGATCTCCCCTCCACTTT. This sequence joins TRBV19 and TRBJ1-6; 7 bases agree with TRBD1. The CDR3 runs to 12 residues. V was clipped by 5 bases and J by 13 bases; unmatched bases: 5. Germline CDR1 is LNHDA and CDR2 is SQIVND (reference sequence).

The V call is TRBV28, the J call TRBJ2-7; D may be TRBD1 (5 bases). Germline CDR1 reads MDHEN; CDR2 reads SYDVKM. V was trimmed by 7 bases and J by 2 bases, leaving 12 bases between them. The CDR3 runs to 13 residues. CDR3 amino acids: CASNRQATYEQYF. The CDR3 bases are TGTGCCAGCAACAGGCAAGCCACCTACGAGCAGTACTTC.

V gene TRBV19 combines with J gene TRBJ1-5; D gene uncertain. V was cut by 6 bases and J by 4 bases, with 10 bases left in between. The CDR3 totals 13 residues. Germline assignment: CDR1 LNHDA and CDR2 SQIVND (reference sequence). The CDR3 coding sequence is TGTGCCAGTAGCTTTGACAAGAATCAGCCCCAGCATTTT. It encodes CASSFDKNQPQHF. Complete variable domain (other parts from reference TRBV19 and TRBJ1-5): DGGITQSPKYLFRKEGQNVTLSCEQNLNHDAMYWYRQDPGQGLRLIYYSQIVNDFQKGDIAEGYSVSREKKESFPLTVTSAQKNPTAFYLCASSFDKNQPQHFGDGTRLSIL.

This clone occurred once. This chain joins TRBV18 and TRBJ2-7, with TRBD2 matching over 8 bases. Germline V CDR1 and CDR2: KGHSH, LQKENI. This CDR3 has 14 amino acids. The V segment lost 3 bases and the J segment 3 bases; nucleotides outside the gene matches: 4. The CDR3 DNA is TGTGCCAGCTCACCCCCGGGACTAGGCTACGAGCAGTACGTC. It yields the protein CASSPPGLGYEQYV.

The chain couples TRBV27 to TRBJ2-7; 15 bases are a match to TRBD2. The CDR3 covers 15 residues. With V trimmed by 5 bases and J by 6 bases, 5 bases remained unmatched. Germline V gene data show CDR1 as MNHEY and CDR2 as SMNVEV (reference sequence). CDR3 sequence reads: CASSATGLAGGEQYF. The CDR3 bases are TGTGCCAGCAGTGCCACGGGACTAGCGGGAGGCGAGCAGTACTTC.

The gene calls are TRBV6-1 and TRBJ1-3, with TRBD1 as a possible D gene (6 bases). V shed 6 bases and J shed 2 bases, with 20 bases lying between them. This CDR3 region has 17 residues. Germline CDR1 and CDR2: MNHNS and SASEGT. The chain's CDR3 is CASREQVLQGPGNTIYF. DNA for the CDR3: TGTGCCAGCAGAGAACAAGTCCTACAGGGTCCTGGAAACACCATATATTTT.

The V gene is TRBV7-9, the J gene TRBJ1-4, with 9 bases that match TRBD1. Looked up from germline, CDR1 is SEHNR and CDR2 is FQNEAQ (reference sequence). Trimming at V came to 3 bases and at J to 7 bases, leaving 3 bases not matched to a gene. The CDR3 covers 14 residues. The CDR3 is CASSFGTGTEKLFF. The CDR3 region has the DNA TGTGCCAGCAGCTTTGGGACAGGGACTGAAAAACTGTTTTTT.

Only one count was recorded for this clone. The rearrangement uses TRBV28 and TRBJ1-2; the match to TRBD1 covers 12 bases. J gave up 7 bases and V 3 bases, and 6 bases lay outside the gene matches. Per germline, CDR1 MDHEN and CDR2 SYDVKM. This CDR3 is built from 15 residues. The chain's CDR3 is CASSLPGQGARGYTF. The CDR3 DNA reads as TGTGCCAGCAGTTTGCCGGGACAGGGGGCCCGTGGCTACACCTTC.

In this sample, this clone turned up once. J is TRBJ2-1 and V is TRBV11-2; D is uncertain. CDR1 is SGHAT and CDR2 is FQNNGV in the germline V gene. With 0 bases removed from V and 2 bases from J, the gap between germline ends came to 8 bases. The CDR3 has 15 amino acids. CDR3: CASSLELNPYNEQFF. The CDR3 nucleotides are TGTGCCAGCAGCTTAGAACTCAACCCCTACAATGAGCAGTTCTTC.

The table lists this clone with a few counts. This CDR3 is CASVPLGGMNTEAFF. The CDR3 nucleotides read TGTGCCAGCGTTCCCCTGGGGGGGATGAACACTGAAGCTTTCTTT. The chain joins TRBV7-9 to TRBJ1-1; the D gene is possibly TRBD1 (5 bases). Per germline, CDR1 SEHNR and CDR2 FQNEAQ (reference sequence). Trimming cost V 8 bases and J 0 bases, with 16 bases left between them. This CDR3 has 15 residues.

The chain recombines TRBV6-5 with TRBJ1-2; tentatively, D is TRBD1 (5 bases). The V end was cut by 6 bases, the J end by 8 bases, with 16 bases between. The germline gives CDR1 MNHEY, CDR2 SVGAGI. The CDR3 has 13 residues. Here the CDR3 DNA reads TGTGCCAGCAGAAGCGGGACTTCCCAGGGCTACACCTTC. Amino acid sequence: CASRSGTSQGYTF.

The gene calls are TRBV10-3 and TRBJ2-3; 9 bases are shared with TRBD2. Germline V lookup: CDR1 ENHRY, CDR2 SYGVKD. The CDR3 spans 17 residues. V lost 3 bases, J lost 0 bases, and 7 bases stayed unmatched. CDR3 loop: CAISEIAGAKSTDTQYF. The CDR3 DNA is TGTGCCATCAGTGAAATAGCGGGAGCGAAAAGCACAGATACGCAGTATTTT.

The chain uses TRBV18 and TRBJ2-1; maybe TRBD2 (5 bases). CDR1 is KGHSH and CDR2 is LQKENI in the germline V gene. The CDR3 totals 15 residues. V dropped 0 bases and J dropped 7 bases, with 13 bases sitting between them. DNA for the CDR3: TGTGCCAGCTCACCACCGAGCCTAGCCGGTAATGAGCAGTTCTTC. It is translated as CASSPPSLAGNEQFF.

This clone was detected a few times. The chain couples TRBV18 to TRBJ2-2, with D hard to call. V lost 0 bases and J lost 3, with 11 bases in between. The germline V gene encodes CDR1 KGHSH and CDR2 LQKENI. The CDR3 has 16 residues. The CDR3 coding sequence is TGTGCCAGCTCACCACCGGGCTACCCGGACACCGGGGAGCTGTTTTTT. Its protein product is CASSPPGYPDTGELFF.

This rearrangement joins TRBV7-6 to TRBJ2-2; TRBD2 aligns across 15 bases. The CDR3 is 17 residues long. Germline CDR1 is SGHVS and CDR2 is FNYEAQ. V shed 6 bases and J 1 base; nucleotides not matched to a gene: 3. This chain's CDR3 is CASSAGLAGGNTGELFF. CDR3 DNA sequence: TGTGCCAGCAGTGCGGGACTAGCGGGAGGGAACACCGGGGAGCTGTTTTTT.

This chain uses TRBV4-3 with TRBJ2-5, with TRBD2 matching 8 bases. Unmatched junction bases numbered 12, after V lost 7 bases and J lost 2 bases. The CDR3 covers 16 residues. Looked up from germline, CDR1 is LGHNA and CDR2 is YSLEER. In nucleotides, the CDR3 is TGCGCCAGCATACCTCTCGGAGCGGGAGATCAAGAGACCCAGTACTTC. Amino acids: CASIPLGAGDQETQYF.

The chain joins TRBV19 to TRBJ2-5, with 9 bases aligning to TRBD1. Germline CDR1 LNHDA, CDR2 SQIVND (reference sequence). Trimming cost V 3 bases and J 4 bases; bases outside gene matches: 3. There are 14 residues in the CDR3. CDR3 region: CASSMGTGPETQYF. DNA for the CDR3: TGTGCCAGTAGTATGGGGACAGGGCCAGAGACCCAGTACTTC.

CDR3 loop: CATSRAGQVDINEKLFF. The CDR3, as DNA: TGTGCCACCAGCAGAGCTGGACAGGTGGATATTAATGAAAAACTGTTTTTT. The chain is built from TRBV15 and TRBJ1-4; 7 bases match TRBD1. Unmatched junction bases numbered 9, after V lost 1 base and J lost 4 bases. CDR3 length equals 17 residues. CDR1 and CDR2 from the germline V gene are LNHNV and YYDKDF (reference sequence). Combining the CDR3 with reference TRBV15 and TRBJ1-4 gives the whole variable domain DAMVIQNPRYQVTQFGKPVTLSCSQTLNHNVMYWYQQKSSQAPKLLFHYYDKDFNNEADTPDNFQSRRPNTSFCFLDIRSPGLGDTAMYLCATSRAGQVDINEKLFFGSGTQLSVL.

This clone was seen a few times. The chain couples TRBV29-1 to TRBJ2-1; 7 positions match TRBD1. Germline V CDR1 and CDR2: SQVTM, ANQGSEA. Trimming at V came to 6 bases and at J to 2 bases, leaving 7 bases not matched to a gene. The CDR3 is 14 residues long. CDR3 protein: CSVIYRGTYNEQFF. The DNA of the CDR3 is TGCAGCGTCATCTACAGGGGTACCTACAATGAGCAGTTCTTC.

The rearrangement links TRBV28 to TRBJ2-7; 7 nucleotides line up with TRBD1. Germline V gene data show CDR1 as MDHEN and CDR2 as SYDVKM. CDR3 length: 13 residues. V dropped 7 bases and J dropped 3; count of bases not matched to a gene: 6. Here the CDR3 DNA reads TGTGCCAGCAAAGGGGGCGGATTCTACGAGCAGTACTTC. Amino acids: CASKGGGFYEQYF.

V gene TRBV20-1 combines with J gene TRBJ1-2; 7 nucleotides match TRBD1. Germline V gene sequence: CDR1 DFQATT, CDR2 SNEGSKA (reference sequence). The junction had 6 bases not matched to a gene; V was cut back by 6 bases and J by 8 bases. There are 11 residues in the CDR3. Here the CDR3 DNA reads TGCAGTGCAGGGACAGCCTCGGGCTACACCTTC. Residues: CSAGTASGYTF.

This clone has at least ten counts. The gene calls are TRBV4-1 and TRBJ2-7; tentative D call: TRBD2 (5 bases). Germline-derived CDR1 and CDR2 are MGHRA and YSYEKL. CDR3 size: 10 residues. The V end lost 4 bases, the J end lost 9 bases, and 7 bases lay between the germline ends. CDR3 amino acids: CASSLLGQYF. The CDR3 DNA sequence: TGCGCCAGCAGCCTACTAGGGCAGTACTTC.

The V gene is TRBV28, the J gene TRBJ1-4, with 7 bases fitting TRBD1. The junction had 9 bases not matched to a gene; V was cut back by 7 bases and J by 7 bases. The germline CDR1 and CDR2 sequences are MDHEN and SYDVKM. This CDR3 contains 14 residues. The CDR3 region is CASTPGGGREKLFF. The CDR3 DNA reads TGTGCCAGCACCCCAGGGGGTGGTCGTGAAAAACTGTTTTTT.

J is TRBJ2-2 and V is TRBV5-1, with unresolved D. V was shortened by 0 bases and J by 7 bases, with 10 bases between the two germline ends. CDR1 and CDR2 from the germline V gene are SGHRS and YFSETQ. The CDR3 consists of 14 residues. Here the CDR3 DNA reads TGCGCCAGCAGCTTGGGAGTCCCGGTCGGGGAGCTGTTTTTT. This gives the protein CASSLGVPVGELFF.

DNA of the CDR3: TGTGCCAGCTCACCAATAGGCGGGAGTGCAGATACGCAGTATTTT. Amino acids: CASSPIGGSADTQYF. The chain carries TRBV18 and TRBJ2-3; 7 positions match TRBD2. From germline, CDR1 is KGHSH and CDR2 LQKENI. This CDR3 has 15 residues. V dropped 2 bases and J dropped 4; count of bases not matched to a gene: 6.

This clone was observed once. CDR3 residues: CASSPGTGVGQPQHF. The CDR3 DNA follows: TGTGCCAGCAGCCCCGGGACAGGGGTCGGACAGCCCCAGCATTTT. The V and J genes are TRBV3-1 (or the pseudogene TRBV3-2) and TRBJ1-5, with TRBD1 matching 10 bases. The CDR3 has 15 residues. The J segment lost 7 bases and the V segment lost 4 bases, leaving 7 bases of the junction unmatched. Germline V CDR1 and CDR2: LGHDT, YNNKEL (reference sequence).